This T cell receptor beta chain was recovered during a study of shared clonotypes between healthy human individuals. Study outcomes and limitations: Generally, naive subsets (rather than memory subsets) showed larger estimated richness.

How the authors handled the data: ImmunoSEQ junction-only sequences lacked quality scores, so their filtering differed. Measured with immunoSEQ multiplex PCR; TCRdb has only the in-frame clones, and not every one. V and J calls and clone size are given by that table; D and trimming were obtained from the DNA. The table includes roughly 1,000,000 clones, 78% detected once. V was cut by 0 bases and J by 6 bases, with 16 bases left in between. CDR1 is SGHRS and CDR2 is YFSETQ in the germline V gene. The CDR3 covers 16 residues. CD45RA-negative memory and CD45RA+ naive subsets were split from the CD4+ cells. This clone was seen a handful of times. Antigen specificity is unknown.

The origin of this receptor is a man between 18 and 29 years old in good health. Some clones in this sample may be carry-over from other donors' samples. Sequences were obtained from memory CD4+ T cells from PBMCs. Specified subset: CD45RA-negative fraction. The rearrangement uses TRBV5-1 and TRBJ1-5; a possible D gene is TRBD1 (6 bases). CDR3 coding DNA: TGCGCCAGCAGCTTGGTGGGAGGCAGGGGTTCTCAGCCCCAGCATTTT. This gives the protein CASSLVGGRGSQPQHF.